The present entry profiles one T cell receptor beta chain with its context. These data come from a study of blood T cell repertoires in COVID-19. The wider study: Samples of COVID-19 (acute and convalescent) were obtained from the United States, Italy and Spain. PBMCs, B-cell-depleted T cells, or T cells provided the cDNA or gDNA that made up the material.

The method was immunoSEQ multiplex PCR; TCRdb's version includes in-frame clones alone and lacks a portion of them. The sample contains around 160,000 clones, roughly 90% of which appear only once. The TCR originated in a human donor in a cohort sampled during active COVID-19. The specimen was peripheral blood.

The CDR3 coding sequence is TGTGCCAGCAGTGAACAGGGGATGACCACTGAAGCTTTCTTT. It is translated as CASSEQGMTTEAFF. V and J are TRBV2 and TRBJ1-1, with D possibly matching TRBD1 (6 bases). The CDR3 totals 14 residues. Trimming removed 2 bases at V and 4 bases at J, with 11 bases between. Germline-derived CDR1 and CDR2 are SNHLY and FYNNEI. The full variable domain, completed using reference TRBV2 and TRBJ1-1, is EPEVTQTPSHQVTQMGQEVILRCVPISNHLYFYWYRQILGQKVEFLVSFYNNEISEKSEIFDDQFSVERPDGSNFTLKIRSTKLEDSAMYFCASSEQGMTTEAFFGQGTRLTVV.